The rows below give T cell receptor beta chains drawn from one sample of a study of blood T cell repertoires in COVID-19. The table came from immunoSEQ multiplex PCR; TCRdb's copy has only in-frame clones and leaves some out. The sample shows 95,000 to 130,000 clones, approximately 87% of them seen only once. Sequenced material: peripheral blood. The receptors derive from a man younger than 45 with acute or convalescent COVID-19. The CDR3 runs from the conserved cysteine through the conserved F or W. The order of the fields is CDR3 protein, CDR3 DNA, clone size, D gene, J gene, V gene. D genes are given only for firm matches. Size is stated for part of the rows, as once, few or many counts, or as a class when the clone is expanded.

CSAEAGGNTGELFF | TGCAGCGCCGAGGCGGGGGGGAACACCGGGGAGCTGTTTTTT | NA | TRBD2 | TRBJ2-2 | TRBV29-1
CASSHGLADSEAFF | TGTGCCAGCAGCCACGGCTTGGCGGACTCTGAAGCTTTCTTT | NA | NA | TRBJ1-1 | TRBV14
CASSDRTGGYNEQFF | TGTGCCAGCAGTGATAGGACAGGGGGATACAATGAGCAGTTCTTC | NA | TRBD1 | TRBJ2-1 | TRBV2
CASSQTDREDGYTF | TGTGCCAGCAGCCAAACGGACAGGGAAGATGGCTACACCTTC | NA | TRBD1 | TRBJ1-2 | TRBV4-2
CASSWGQGVYEQYF | TGTGCCAGCAGTTGGGGACAGGGGGTATACGAGCAGTACTTC | NA | TRBD1 | TRBJ2-7 | TRBV27
CASSLTWGGETQYF | TGTGCCAGCAGCTTAACGTGGGGGGGGGAGACCCAGTACTTC | once | TRBD2 | TRBJ2-5 | TRBV7-2
CASSLRQPNTEAFF | TGTGCCAGCAGTTTACGACAGCCGAACACTGAAGCTTTCTTT | NA | NA | TRBJ1-1 | TRBV28
CASSLAPAGGDNEQFF | TGTGCCAGCAGCCTGGCCCCTGCGGGGGGTGACAATGAGCAGTTCTTC | NA | TRBD2 | TRBJ2-1 | TRBV6-2/TRBV6-3
CASKRGDRGKTGELFF | TGTGCCAGTAAACGAGGGGACAGGGGGAAAACCGGGGAGCTGTTTTTT | NA | TRBD1 | TRBJ2-2 | TRBV19
CASSPRDSQGDYGYTF | TGTGCCAGCAGCCCTCGGGACAGCCAGGGAGACTATGGCTACACCTTC | NA | TRBD1 | TRBJ1-2 | TRBV7-2
CASSVDPSDRDYGYTF | TGTGCCAGCAGCGTAGACCCCTCCGACAGGGACTATGGCTACACCTTC | NA | TRBD1 | TRBJ1-2 | TRBV9
CASGGLAADTQYF | TGTGCCAGCGGGGGACTAGCTGCAGATACGCAGTATTTT | few | TRBD2 | TRBJ2-3 | TRBV12-3/TRBV12-4
CASSPSYISNQPQHF | TGTGCCAGCAGCCCGTCCTATATTAGCAATCAGCCCCAGCATTTT | NA | NA | TRBJ1-5 | TRBV5-6
CAWTSGGGGNQPQHF | TGTGCCTGGACCTCGGGAGGGGGCGGCAATCAGCCCCAGCATTTT | NA | TRBD1 | TRBJ1-5 | TRBV30
CASSPGGRYSNQPQHF | TGTGCCAGCAGCCCAGGGGGACGGTATAGCAATCAGCCCCAGCATTTT | NA | TRBD1 | TRBJ1-5 | TRBV11-3